These 3 T cell receptor beta chains came from one sample sequenced in a study of post-analysis software for immune sequencing data. Whole-study findings and limits: Patients showed TRBV5-6, TRBV5-1 and TRBV20-1 among five TRBV segments more frequent than in controls.

Which antigens these TCRs recognize remains unknown. Prepared TCR beta cDNA libraries contained unique molecular identifiers. Each CDR3 protein gets one entry after TCRdb re-called the PCR reads with MiXCR. Of roughly 800,000 distinct CDR3 sequences in the sample, 25% to 30% were seen once. Sequenced sample: blood. These TCRs come from a girl under 18 with multiple sclerosis.

V usage is TRBV6-6 and J usage is TRBJ2-1, with a weak D call TRBD1 (6 bases). The CDR3 extends over 16 amino acids. Trimming removed 6 bases from V and 5 bases from J, with 20 bases in between. Germline CDR1 MNHNY, CDR2 SVGAGI (reference sequence). The CDR3 region is CASRLTKDRPDNEQFF. The DNA of the CDR3 is TGTGCCAGCAGACTTACGAAGGACAGACCTGACAATGAGCAGTTCTTC.

In its sample, this clonotype was seen a few times. V is TRBV20-1 and J is TRBJ1-5; no reliable D call. V was shortened by 6 bases and J by 5 bases, with 14 bases between the two germline ends. The CDR3 is made up of 13 amino acids. The V gene's germline CDR1 is DFQATT and CDR2 SNEGSKA (reference sequence). The CDR3, as DNA: TGCAGTGCCGAAGCCAACCGCGATCAGCCCCAGCATTTT. This translates into CSAEANRDQPQHF.

Concerning this clonotype itself: A much larger clone sits a single nucleotide away, making a read error possible. This sequence joins TRBV29-1 and TRBJ2-4; D is unresolved. Germline CDR1 reads SQVTM; CDR2 reads ANQGSEA. The CDR3 is 14 amino acids. The CDR3 DNA sequence: TGCAACGTTTCAGGATTACTAGCCAAAAACATTCAGTACTTC. Translating it yields CNVSGLLAKNIQYF.